What follows are 29 T cell receptor beta chains derived from one specimen sequenced in a study of control samples from healthy donors and cancer patients. Only in-frame clones appear in the TCRdb table, and some are missing; sequencing was by immunoSEQ multiplex PCR. The data show 200,000 or so clones, 90% to 95% seen once. Specimen: blood. Receptor source: a man under 40 in good health.

The rearrangement links TRBV5-1 to TRBJ2-7, with D possibly TRBD2 on 6 matching bases. The CDR3 totals 14 residues. Germline V CDR1 and CDR2: SGHRS, YFSETQ. The V end lost 1 base, the J end lost 3 bases, and 11 bases lay between the germline ends. Here the CDR3 reads CASSLIQGLYEQYF. The CDR3 DNA reads as TGCGCCAGCAGCTTGATCCAGGGACTCTACGAGCAGTACTTC.

The chain has TRBV5-1 and TRBJ1-1, with D possibly being TRBD1 (5 bases). CDR1 SGHRS and CDR2 YFSETQ come from the germline V gene. The CDR3 runs 16 residues. Trimming left V 1 base short and J 0 bases short, with 13 bases between. CDR3 sequence reads: CASSLSPRAMNTEAFF. CDR3 nucleotides: TGCGCCAGCAGCTTGTCTCCCAGGGCTATGAACACTGAAGCTTTCTTT. Filled out from reference TRBV5-1 and TRBJ1-1, the complete variable domain reads KAGVTQTPRYLIKTRGQQVTLSCSPISGHRSVSWYQQTPGQGLQFLFEYFSETQRNKGNFPGRFSGRQFSNSRSEMNVSTLELGDSALYLCASSLSPRAMNTEAFFGQGTRLTVV.

The J gene is TRBJ2-2, the V gene TRBV2, with D unresolved. This CDR3 region has 13 residues. The V and J ends lost 2 bases and 8 bases respectively, with 9 bases between them. Germline-derived CDR1 and CDR2 are SNHLY and FYNNEI. CDR3 region: CASSEPRLGELFF. CDR3 DNA: TGTGCCAGCAGTGAACCTAGGCTAGGGGAGCTGTTTTTT.

This sequence joins TRBV7-8 and TRBJ2-3; D gene uncertain. The V end lost 3 bases, the J end lost 6 bases, and 4 bases lay between the germline ends. The CDR3 contains 11 residues. Germline V lookup: CDR1 SGHVS, CDR2 FQNEAQ. The CDR3 region has the DNA TGTGCCAGCAGCTTTCGGGATACGCAGTATTTT. This translates into CASSFRDTQYF.

V gene TRBV27 combines with J gene TRBJ2-1; 9 bases align to TRBD1. Trimming cost V 4 bases and J 4 bases; bases outside gene matches: 5. CDR3 length: 15 amino acids. Germline V gene data show CDR1 as MNHEY and CDR2 as SMNVEV (reference sequence). CDR3 protein: CASSSQGASYNEQFF. CDR3 nucleotides: TGTGCCAGCAGTTCACAGGGGGCCTCTTACAATGAGCAGTTCTTC.

This clone was observed a single time. CDR3 amino acids: CASSLRGVSGYTF. CDR3 nucleotides: TGTGCCAGCAGTTTGCGGGGAGTAAGTGGCTACACCTTC. The V and J genes are TRBV12-3 or TRBV12-4 and TRBJ1-2; D is unclear. Trimming left V 3 bases short and J 7 bases short, with 12 bases between. The CDR3 covers 13 residues.

This sequence joins TRBV6-5 and TRBJ2-3, with TRBD2 identical over 10 bases. This CDR3 region has 14 residues. The V segment lost 6 bases and the J segment 8 bases; nucleotides outside the gene matches: 8. CDR1 MNHEY and CDR2 SVGAGI come from the germline V gene. CDR3 amino acids: CASRGTSAQRTQYF. DNA of the CDR3: TGTGCCAGCAGGGGGACTAGCGCCCAACGTACGCAGTATTTT.

This chain joins TRBV18 and TRBJ1-1, with D possibly being TRBD1 (5 bases). This CDR3 spans 15 amino acids. CDR1 is KGHSH and CDR2 is LQKENI in the germline V gene. Trimming took 2 bases from V and 1 from J, leaving 11 bases between them. CDR3 bases: TGTGCCAGCTCACCAGGGCGGGACGAGAACACTGAAGCTTTCTTT. Amino acid sequence: CASSPGRDENTEAFF.

The chain has TRBV7-9 and TRBJ1-1, with TRBD1 identical over 7 bases. Germline CDR1 SEHNR, CDR2 FQNEAQ (reference sequence). V trimming: 5 bases; J trimming: 5 bases; junction bases outside the gene matches: 5. The CDR3 extends over 13 amino acids. This chain's CDR3 is CASSPTGPTEAFF. The DNA of the CDR3 is TGTGCCAGCAGCCCGACAGGGCCAACTGAAGCTTTCTTT.

The chain is built from TRBV6-4 and TRBJ1-1; D uncertain. Germline-derived CDR1 and CDR2 are MRHNA and SNTAGT. This CDR3 spans 13 amino acids. V lost 2 bases, J lost 2 bases, and 6 bases lay in between. The CDR3, as DNA: TGTGCCAGCAGTGACGAGGGTAACACTGAAGCTTTCTTT. Its protein is CASSDEGNTEAFF.

The V and J genes are TRBV14 and TRBJ1-2; the match to TRBD1 covers 8 bases. The CDR3 totals 16 residues. J lost 0 bases, V lost 6 bases, and 9 bases had no gene match. From germline, CDR1 is SGHDN and CDR2 FVKESK. CDR3 sequence: CASSPGQGPANYGYTF. In DNA, the CDR3 is TGTGCCAGCAGTCCCGGACAGGGCCCAGCTAACTATGGCTACACCTTC.

This clone showed up just once. The chain couples TRBV5-1 to TRBJ1-3; the D gene is possibly TRBD1 (5 bases). Trimming stripped 4 bases from V and 0 bases from J, with 14 bases between. Germline CDR1 SGHRS, CDR2 YFSETQ. CDR3 size: 16 residues. CDR3 sequence (DNA): TGCGCCAGCAGCACGGGACCGCTGATCTCTGGAAACACCATATATTTT. Encoded protein: CASSTGPLISGNTIYF.

The chain uses TRBV30 and TRBJ1-6; D unclear. The V end was cut by 0 bases, the J end by 10 bases, with 16 bases between. Germline values: CDR1 GTSNPN, CDR2 SVGIG (reference sequence). The CDR3 contains 15 residues. CDR3 in DNA: TGTGCCTGGAGTGTCTGGACCACCATCCCCTCACCCCTCCACTTT. The encoded protein is CAWSVWTTIPSPLHF.

The chain links TRBV11-3 to TRBJ2-3; 10 nucleotides agree with TRBD2. The ends lost 4 bases at V and 2 bases at J; junction bases unmatched: 6. Germline lookup yields CDR1 SGHNT and CDR2 YENEEA. The CDR3 contains 16 residues. In DNA form, the CDR3 reads TGTGCCAGCAGCTACCTAGCGGGGGCGTCCACAGATACGCAGTATTTT. This gives the protein CASSYLAGASTDTQYF.

CDR3 sequence reads: CASSSEGGRTYEQYF. CDR3 nucleotide sequence: TGTGCCAGCAGTTCCGAGGGCGGACGAACCTACGAGCAGTACTTC. This chain links TRBV28 with TRBJ2-7; the D gene is possibly TRBD2 (5 bases). CDR1 is MDHEN and CDR2 is SYDVKM in the germline V gene. The length of the CDR3 is 15 residues. Trimming cost V 4 bases and J 2 bases, with 15 bases left between them.

The CDR3 sequence: CASATGGENIQYF. The CDR3 nucleotides are TGTGCCAGCGCGACAGGGGGAGAAAACATTCAGTACTTC. The chain joins TRBV18 to TRBJ2-4, with 9 bases matching TRBD1. V lost 8 bases, J lost 5 bases, and 4 bases stayed unmatched. The CDR3 has 13 residues. Germline CDR1 reads KGHSH; CDR2 reads LQKENI.

The chain joins TRBV4-1 to TRBJ2-3; no definite D call. Germline V lookup: CDR1 MGHRA, CDR2 YSYEKL. V was pared by 4 bases and J by 2 bases, with 16 bases between. The CDR3 has 16 amino acids. The CDR3 region is CASSPSTALVTDTQYF. DNA of the CDR3: TGCGCCAGCAGCCCAAGTACGGCCCTCGTCACAGATACGCAGTATTTT.

The chain combines TRBV20-1 with TRBJ2-7, with 10 nucleotides matching TRBD2. The CDR3 length is 17 residues. Germline CDR1 is DFQATT and CDR2 is SNEGSKA (reference sequence). With 3 bases clipped from V and 4 bases from J, the junction kept 15 bases outside the gene matches. The CDR3 reads CSASPAGGAGFIYEQYF. CDR3 DNA sequence: TGCAGTGCTAGTCCAGCGGGGGGGGCCGGGTTCATATACGAGCAGTACTTC.

The rearrangement links TRBV13 to TRBJ2-7, with 8 bases that match TRBD1. The CDR3 length is 14 residues. Germline V gene lookup returns CDR1 PRHDT and CDR2 FYEKMQ (reference sequence). The trim removed 6 bases at V and 4 bases at J, leaving 8 bases unmatched. The CDR3: CASSPGQGAYEQYF. Written as DNA, the CDR3 is TGTGCCAGCAGTCCAGGACAGGGAGCATACGAGCAGTACTTC.

This clone was found a few times. The rearrangement joins TRBV27 to TRBJ1-2; 7 bases are shared with TRBD1. CDR3 length: 12 residues. Looked up from germline, CDR1 is MNHEY and CDR2 is SMNVEV (reference sequence). V gave up 9 bases and J gave up 5 bases; unmatched junction bases: 6. The CDR3 sequence is CASKTGPYGYTF. In nucleotides, the CDR3 is TGTGCCAGTAAGACAGGGCCTTATGGCTACACCTTC.

V is TRBV12-5 and J is TRBJ2-3, with D unclear. Germline CDR1 LGHNT, CDR2 FRNRAP. The CDR3 length is 13 residues. Trimming shortened V by 0 bases and J by 4 bases, and 5 bases separated the two germline ends. DNA for the CDR3: TGTGCTAGTGGTTTGGTGGTCCCAGATACGCAGTATTTT. As protein: CASGLVVPDTQYF.

The chain carries TRBV5-1 and TRBJ1-1; 7 nucleotides agree with TRBD1. This CDR3 is built from 15 residues. Germline-derived CDR1 and CDR2 are SGHRS and YFSETQ. V lost 2 bases to trimming and J lost 0 bases; unmatched junction nucleotides: 4. CDR3 loop: CASSLPGQMNTEAFF. The CDR3 DNA follows: TGCGCCAGCAGCTTACCGGGACAGATGAACACTGAAGCTTTCTTT. Complete variable domain (other parts from reference TRBV5-1 and TRBJ1-1): KAGVTQTPRYLIKTRGQQVTLSCSPISGHRSVSWYQQTPGQGLQFLFEYFSETQRNKGNFPGRFSGRQFSNSRSEMNVSTLELGDSALYLCASSLPGQMNTEAFFGQGTRLTVV.

The genes are TRBV12-3 or TRBV12-4 and TRBJ2-1, with D possibly matching TRBD2 (7 bases). There are 13 residues in the CDR3. V was pared by 7 bases and J by 7 bases, with 14 bases between. The CDR3 here is CASTGGGGNEQFF. DNA of the CDR3: TGTGCCAGCACTGGAGGGGGAGGGAATGAGCAGTTCTTC.

V and J are TRBV7-8 and TRBJ2-7; 9 bases agree with TRBD1. J was trimmed by 4 bases and V by 4 bases; bases with no gene match: 11. The CDR3 is 16 residues long. Germline V gene sequence: CDR1 SGHVS, CDR2 FQNEAQ. CDR3 nucleotides: TGTGCCAGCAGCTCTAGAGGTGTGGACAGGGGTTACGAGCAGTACTTC. This gives the protein CASSSRGVDRGYEQYF.

The rearrangement joins TRBV6-6 to TRBJ2-7; TRBD2 might be the D (5 bases). CDR3 length equals 15 residues. The germline V gene encodes CDR1 MNHNY and CDR2 SVGAGI (reference sequence). Trimming removed 0 bases from V and 7 bases from J, with 16 bases in between. The CDR3 nucleotides read TGTGCCAGCAGTTACTCAGATCGGGGTGCGCGGGAGCAGTACTTC. Amino acids: CASSYSDRGAREQYF.

The chain is built from TRBV2 and TRBJ1-2, with a weak D call TRBD1 (6 bases). V was shortened by 6 bases and J by 5 bases, with 28 bases between the two germline ends. Germline assignment: CDR1 SNHLY and CDR2 FYNNEI. This CDR3 has 18 residues. CDR3 bases: TGTGCCAGCAGGACCTCGGGGGGCCTGGGAAAACTTATTTATGGCTACACCTTC. Translated: CASRTSGGLGKLIYGYTF.

The chain links TRBV19 to TRBJ2-2; 9 nucleotides align to TRBD1. Trimming took 0 bases from V and 4 from J; bases not matched to a gene: 0. The CDR3 has 15 residues. CDR1 and CDR2 from the germline V gene are LNHDA and SQIVND (reference sequence). CDR3 protein: CASSIEQGATGELFF. The CDR3 coding sequence is TGTGCCAGTAGTATAGAACAGGGGGCCACCGGGGAGCTGTTTTTT.

The chain recombines TRBV9 with TRBJ2-3; 9 bases align to TRBD2. The germline CDR1 and CDR2 sequences are SGDLS and YYNGEE. The CDR3 is 15 residues long. The V segment lost 1 base and the J segment 7 bases; nucleotides outside the gene matches: 7. The CDR3 sequence: CASSVLRGGRNTQYF. In DNA, the CDR3 is TGTGCCAGCAGCGTATTGCGGGGGGGCCGGAATACGCAGTATTTT.

V usage is TRBV4-2 and J usage is TRBJ1-1; unclear D gene. Trimming shortened V by 4 bases and J by 1 base, and 13 bases separated the two germline ends. CDR3 length equals 15 residues. Germline CDR1 and CDR2: LGHNA and YNFKEQ. As DNA, the CDR3 is TGTGCCAGCAGCCTCGATGGGGTTTCGAACACTGAAGCTTTCTTT. Translated: CASSLDGVSNTEAFF.